This T cell receptor (beta chain) was identified in a study of cytomegalovirus exposure and HLA in healthy donors. Concerning this clone itself: Its antigen remains unknown.

The trim removed 4 bases at V and 10 bases at J, leaving 4 bases unmatched. Germline CDR1 KGHSY, CDR2 FQNENV. The CDR3 covers 14 residues. 60 Vbeta and 13 Jbeta primers were used in PCR. Generated by immunoSEQ multiplex PCR, the TCRdb table keeps only in-frame clones and is missing some. In the table there are roughly 97,000 clones, 10% of which are singletons. Study observations and caveats: A later analysis reportedly found that, within productive TCRs, an Asian-associated ancestry cluster had fewer N-insertions than the mean observed across the roughly 700 donors. Earlier analysis found most TCR beta V segments productive about 87% or about 30% of the time.

The J gene is TRBJ2-1, the V gene TRBV16, with 13 bases lining up with TRBD2. Sequencing was performed on PBMCs. The source is a man aged 35 to 55 in good health and CMV-seropositive. CDR3 protein: CASSPGLAGDEQFF. The CDR3 bases are TGTGCCAGCAGCCCCGGACTAGCGGGAGACGAGCAGTTCTTC.